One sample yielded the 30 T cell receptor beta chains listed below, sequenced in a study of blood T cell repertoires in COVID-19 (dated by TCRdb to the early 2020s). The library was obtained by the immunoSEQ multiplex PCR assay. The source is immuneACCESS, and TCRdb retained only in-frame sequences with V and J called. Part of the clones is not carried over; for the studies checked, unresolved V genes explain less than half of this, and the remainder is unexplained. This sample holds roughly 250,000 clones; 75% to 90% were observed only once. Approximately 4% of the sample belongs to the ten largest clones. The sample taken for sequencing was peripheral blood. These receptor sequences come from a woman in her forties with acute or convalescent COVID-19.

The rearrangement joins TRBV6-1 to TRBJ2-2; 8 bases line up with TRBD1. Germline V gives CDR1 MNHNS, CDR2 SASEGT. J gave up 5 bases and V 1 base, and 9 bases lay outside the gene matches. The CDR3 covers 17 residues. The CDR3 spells CASSEVGQGARTGELFF. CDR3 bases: TGTGCCAGCAGTGAAGTAGGGCAGGGGGCTAGGACCGGGGAGCTGTTTTTT.

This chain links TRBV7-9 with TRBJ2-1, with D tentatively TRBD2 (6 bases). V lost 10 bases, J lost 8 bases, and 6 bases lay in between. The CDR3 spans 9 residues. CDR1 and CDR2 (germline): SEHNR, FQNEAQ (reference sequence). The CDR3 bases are TGTGCCACGGGGGATGAGCAGTTCTTC. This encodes CATGDEQFF.

CDR3 loop: CASKGGASSYNSPLHF. As DNA, the CDR3 is TGCGCCAGCAAAGGGGGAGCGAGCTCCTATAATTCACCCCTCCACTTT. V and J are TRBV5-1 and TRBJ1-6; tentatively, D is TRBD1 (6 bases). The CDR3 sequence is 16 residues long. The ends were cut back, 6 bases at V and 0 bases at J, with 13 bases in the middle. In germline, CDR1 is SGHRS, CDR2 YFSETQ.

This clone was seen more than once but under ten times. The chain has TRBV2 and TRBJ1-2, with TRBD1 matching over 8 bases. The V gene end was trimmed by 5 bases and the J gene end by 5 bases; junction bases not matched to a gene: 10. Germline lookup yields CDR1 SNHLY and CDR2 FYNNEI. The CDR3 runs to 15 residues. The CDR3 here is CASSFTGTGSYGYTF. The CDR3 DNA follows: TGTGCCAGCAGTTTCACGGGGACAGGCTCTTATGGCTACACCTTC.

This CDR3 is CASSSRQGMNTEAFF. CDR3 DNA sequence: TGTGCCAGCAGCTCTAGACAGGGTATGAACACTGAAGCTTTCTTT. The chain recombines TRBV5-8 with TRBJ1-1; TRBD1 aligns across 7 bases. The germline V gene has CDR1 SGHTS and CDR2 YDEGEE. CDR3 length equals 15 residues. After removal of 3 bases from V and 0 bases from J, the junction contained 5 bases not matched to a gene.

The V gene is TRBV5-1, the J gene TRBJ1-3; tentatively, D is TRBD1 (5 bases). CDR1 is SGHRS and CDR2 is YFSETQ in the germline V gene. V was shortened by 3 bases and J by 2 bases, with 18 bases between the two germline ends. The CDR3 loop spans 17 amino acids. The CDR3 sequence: CASSWSNGRDTGNTIYF. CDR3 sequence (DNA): TGCGCCAGCAGCTGGAGTAACGGCAGGGATACTGGAAACACCATATATTTT.

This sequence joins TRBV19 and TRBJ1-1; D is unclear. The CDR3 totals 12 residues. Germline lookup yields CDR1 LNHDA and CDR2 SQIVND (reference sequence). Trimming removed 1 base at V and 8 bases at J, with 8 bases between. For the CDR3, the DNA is TGTGCCAGTAGTATAGGTCAGGTAGAAGCTTTCTTT. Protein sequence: CASSIGQVEAFF.

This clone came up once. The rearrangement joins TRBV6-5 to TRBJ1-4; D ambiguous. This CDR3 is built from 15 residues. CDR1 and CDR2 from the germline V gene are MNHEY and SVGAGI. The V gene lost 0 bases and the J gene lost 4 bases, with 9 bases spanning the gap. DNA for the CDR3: TGTGCCAGCAGTTACTCCACCTACCTTAATGAAAAACTGTTTTTT. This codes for CASSYSTYLNEKLFF.

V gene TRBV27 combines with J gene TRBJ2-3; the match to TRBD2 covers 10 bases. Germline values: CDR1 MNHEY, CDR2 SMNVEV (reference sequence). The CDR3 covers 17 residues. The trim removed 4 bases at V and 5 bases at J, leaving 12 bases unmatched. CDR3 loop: CASSSPLAGVTGDTQYF. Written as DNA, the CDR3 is TGTGCCAGCAGTTCTCCCCTAGCGGGGGTAACGGGAGATACGCAGTATTTT.

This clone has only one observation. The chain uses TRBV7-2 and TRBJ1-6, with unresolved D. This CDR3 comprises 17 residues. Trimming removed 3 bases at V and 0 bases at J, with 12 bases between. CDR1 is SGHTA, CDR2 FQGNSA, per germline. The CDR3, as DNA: TGTGCCAGCAGCTTCCTGACATTTAGCTCCTATAATTCACCCCTCCACTTT. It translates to CASSFLTFSSYNSPLHF.

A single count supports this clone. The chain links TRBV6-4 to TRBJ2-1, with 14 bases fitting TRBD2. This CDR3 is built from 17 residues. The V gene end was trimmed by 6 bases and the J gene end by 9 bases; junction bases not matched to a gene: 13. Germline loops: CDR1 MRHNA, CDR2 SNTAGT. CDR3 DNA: TGTGCCAGCAGGAAAAGGGGACTAGCGGGGGCCCTAGGTGAGCAGTTCTTC. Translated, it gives CASRKRGLAGALGEQFF.

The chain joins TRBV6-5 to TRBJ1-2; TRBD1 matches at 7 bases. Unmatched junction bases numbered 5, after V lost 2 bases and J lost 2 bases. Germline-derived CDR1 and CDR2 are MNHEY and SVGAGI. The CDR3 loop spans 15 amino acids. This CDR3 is CASSYGGTENYGYTF. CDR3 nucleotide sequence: TGTGCCAGCAGTTACGGGGGGACAGAGAACTATGGCTACACCTTC.

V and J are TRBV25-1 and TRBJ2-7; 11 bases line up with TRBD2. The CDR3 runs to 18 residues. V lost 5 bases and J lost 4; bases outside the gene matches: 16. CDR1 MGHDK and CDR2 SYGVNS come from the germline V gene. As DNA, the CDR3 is TGTGCCAGCAGTCCCCACGACGGGGCTAGCGGGGGGTTATACGAGCAGTACGTC. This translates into CASSPHDGASGGLYEQYV.

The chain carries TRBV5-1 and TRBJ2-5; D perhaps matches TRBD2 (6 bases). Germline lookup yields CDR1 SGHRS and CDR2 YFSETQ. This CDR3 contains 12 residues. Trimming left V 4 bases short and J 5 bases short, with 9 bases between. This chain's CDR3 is CASSPAGETQYF. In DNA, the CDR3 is TGCGCCAGCAGCCCGGCGGGGGAGACCCAGTACTTC.

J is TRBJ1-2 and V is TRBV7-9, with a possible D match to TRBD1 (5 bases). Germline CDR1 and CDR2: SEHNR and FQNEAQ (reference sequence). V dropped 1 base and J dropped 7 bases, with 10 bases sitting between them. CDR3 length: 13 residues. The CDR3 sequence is CASSLEGAGGYTF. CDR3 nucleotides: TGTGCCAGCAGCTTAGAAGGGGCAGGTGGCTACACCTTC.

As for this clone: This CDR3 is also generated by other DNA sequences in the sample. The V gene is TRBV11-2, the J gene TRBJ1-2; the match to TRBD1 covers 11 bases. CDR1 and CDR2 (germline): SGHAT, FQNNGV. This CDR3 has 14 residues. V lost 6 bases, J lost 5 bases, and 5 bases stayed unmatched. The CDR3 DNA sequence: TGTGCCAGCAGTCCTGGACAGGGGGCTTATGGCTACACCTTC. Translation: CASSPGQGAYGYTF.

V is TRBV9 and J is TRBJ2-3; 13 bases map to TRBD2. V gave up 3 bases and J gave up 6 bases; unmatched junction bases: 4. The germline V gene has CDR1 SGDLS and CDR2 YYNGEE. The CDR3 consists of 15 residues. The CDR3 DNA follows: TGTGCCAGCAGCGGACTAGCGGGGGGAAGGGATACGCAGTATTTT. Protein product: CASSGLAGGRDTQYF.

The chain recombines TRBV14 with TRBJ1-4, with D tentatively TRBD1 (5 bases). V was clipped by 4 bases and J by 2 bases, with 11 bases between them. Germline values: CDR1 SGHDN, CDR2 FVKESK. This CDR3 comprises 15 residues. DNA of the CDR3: TGTGCCAGCAGCCCAGGACGGGGGACTAATGAAAAACTGTTTTTT. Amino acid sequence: CASSPGRGTNEKLFF.

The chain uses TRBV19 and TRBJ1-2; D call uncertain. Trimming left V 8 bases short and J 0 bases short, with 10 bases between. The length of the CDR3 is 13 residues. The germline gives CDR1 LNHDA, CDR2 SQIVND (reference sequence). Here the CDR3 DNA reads TGTGCCAGTGAGACTACGTCTAACTATGGCTACACCTTC. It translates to CASETTSNYGYTF.

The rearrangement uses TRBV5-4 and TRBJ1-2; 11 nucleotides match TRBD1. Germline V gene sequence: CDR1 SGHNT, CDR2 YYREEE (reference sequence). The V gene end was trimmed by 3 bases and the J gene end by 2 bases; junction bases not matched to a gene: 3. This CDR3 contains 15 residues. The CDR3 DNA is TGTGCCAGCAGCTGGACAGGGGGCGCCAACTATGGCTACACCTTC. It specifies CASSWTGGANYGYTF.

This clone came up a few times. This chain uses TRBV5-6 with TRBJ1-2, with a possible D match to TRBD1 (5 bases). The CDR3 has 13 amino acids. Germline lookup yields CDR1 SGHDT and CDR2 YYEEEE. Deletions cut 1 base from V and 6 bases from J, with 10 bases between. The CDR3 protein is CASSLSAGNGYTF. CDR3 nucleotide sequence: TGTGCCAGCAGCTTGTCCGCAGGGAATGGCTACACCTTC.

The CDR3 loop is CASSLLLGQESSGNTIYF. The CDR3 DNA follows: TGTGCCAGCAGCTTACTCCTGGGACAGGAGAGCTCTGGAAACACCATATATTTT. V gene TRBV7-8 combines with J gene TRBJ1-3, with TRBD1 identical over 8 bases. The V gene end was trimmed by 2 bases and the J gene end by 0 bases; junction bases not matched to a gene: 9. Germline V gene lookup returns CDR1 SGHVS and CDR2 FQNEAQ. CDR3 length: 18 amino acids. The full variable domain, with the rest looked up from reference TRBV7-8 and TRBJ1-3, is GAGVSQSPRYKVAKRGQDVALRCDPISGHVSLFWYQQALGQGPEFLTYFQNEAQLDKSGLPSDRFFAERPEGSVSTLKIQRTQQEDSAVYLCASSLLLGQESSGNTIYFGEGSWLTVV.

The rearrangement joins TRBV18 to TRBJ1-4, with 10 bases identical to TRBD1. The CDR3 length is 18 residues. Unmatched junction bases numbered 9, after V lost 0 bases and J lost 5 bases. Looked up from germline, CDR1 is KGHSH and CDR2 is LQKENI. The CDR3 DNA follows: TGTGCCAGCTCACCACCGAAGGGACAGGGGCGAACGAATGAAAAACTGTTTTTT. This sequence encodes CASSPPKGQGRTNEKLFF.

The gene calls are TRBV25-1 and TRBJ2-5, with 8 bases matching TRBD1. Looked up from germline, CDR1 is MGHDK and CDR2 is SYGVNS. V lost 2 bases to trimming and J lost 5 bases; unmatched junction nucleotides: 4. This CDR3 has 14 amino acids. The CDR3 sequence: CASSEQGAAETQYF. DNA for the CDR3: TGTGCCAGCAGTGAACAGGGGGCCGCGGAGACCCAGTACTTC.

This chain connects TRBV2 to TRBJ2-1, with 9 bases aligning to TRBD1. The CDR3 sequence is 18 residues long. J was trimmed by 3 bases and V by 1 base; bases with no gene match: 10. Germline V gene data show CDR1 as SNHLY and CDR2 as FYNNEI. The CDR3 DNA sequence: TGTGCCAGCAGTGAAGATCCCACCCGGGACAGGGTCTACAATGAGCAGTTCTTC. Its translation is CASSEDPTRDRVYNEQFF.

The CDR3 here is CASSPQGAAYNEQFF. Here the CDR3 DNA reads TGTGCCAGCAGCCCACAGGGGGCCGCCTACAATGAGCAGTTCTTC. The V gene is TRBV9, the J gene TRBJ2-1; 9 positions agree with TRBD1. Germline loops: CDR1 SGDLS, CDR2 YYNGEE. The CDR3 is 15 residues long. Trimming at V came to 4 bases and at J to 2 bases, leaving 4 bases not matched to a gene.

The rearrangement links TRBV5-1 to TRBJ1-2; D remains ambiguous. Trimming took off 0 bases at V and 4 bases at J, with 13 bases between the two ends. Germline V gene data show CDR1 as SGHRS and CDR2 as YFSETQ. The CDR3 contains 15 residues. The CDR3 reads CASSLAGVSSYGYTF. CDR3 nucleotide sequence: TGCGCCAGCAGCTTGGCCGGGGTTTCATCCTATGGCTACACCTTC.

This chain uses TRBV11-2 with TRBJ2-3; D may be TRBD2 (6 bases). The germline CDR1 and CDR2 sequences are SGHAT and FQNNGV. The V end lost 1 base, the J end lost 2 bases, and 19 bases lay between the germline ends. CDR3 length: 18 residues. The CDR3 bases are TGTGCCAGCAGCTTAGTGCCGGGTGGGGCGGGGTTCACAGATACGCAGTATTTT. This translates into CASSLVPGGAGFTDTQYF. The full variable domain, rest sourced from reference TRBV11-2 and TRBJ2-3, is EAGVAQSPRYKIIEKRQSVAFWCNPISGHATLYWYQQILGQGPKLLIQFQNNGVVDDSQLPKDRFSAERLKGVDSTLKIQPAKLEDSAVYLCASSLVPGGAGFTDTQYFGPGTRLTVL.

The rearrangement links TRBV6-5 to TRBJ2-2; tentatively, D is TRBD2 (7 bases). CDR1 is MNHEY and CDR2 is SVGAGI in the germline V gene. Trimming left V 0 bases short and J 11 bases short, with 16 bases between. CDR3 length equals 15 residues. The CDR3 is CASSYSKGGGRELFF. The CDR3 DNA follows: TGTGCCAGCAGTTACTCGAAAGGGGGGGGGCGAGAGCTGTTTTTT.

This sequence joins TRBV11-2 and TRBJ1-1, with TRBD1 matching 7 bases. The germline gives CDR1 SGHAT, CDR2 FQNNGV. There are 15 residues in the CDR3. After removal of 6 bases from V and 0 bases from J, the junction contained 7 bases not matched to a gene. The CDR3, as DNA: TGTGCCAGCAGAGGGACAGTTAAACTGAACACTGAAGCTTTCTTT. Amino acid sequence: CASRGTVKLNTEAFF.